One and the same sample provided the 26 T cell receptor beta chains below, sequenced in a study of T cell responses to AZD1222 COVID-19 vaccine. Only in-frame clones appear in the TCRdb table, and some are missing; sequencing was by immunoSEQ multiplex PCR. The sample shows 110,000 to 150,000 clones, nearly 95% of them seen only once. The sample consisted of peripheral blood, taken on day 0 of AZD1222 vaccination. Receptors originate from an adult in good health.

V and J are TRBV5-1 and TRBJ2-1; D unresolved. The V end lost 2 bases, the J end lost 0 bases, and 15 bases lay between the germline ends. The germline CDR1 and CDR2 sequences are SGHRS and YFSETQ. The CDR3 length is 17 residues. The CDR3 bases are TGCGCCAGCAGCTTCACCTGGACGGTCGACTCCTACAATGAGCAGTTCTTC. It yields the protein CASSFTWTVDSYNEQFF.

The V gene is TRBV2, the J gene TRBJ1-2; D uncertain. The V and J ends lost 7 bases and 8 bases respectively, with 11 bases between them. The CDR3 is 11 residues long. Germline-derived CDR1 and CDR2 are SNHLY and FYNNEI. CDR3 nucleotides: TGTGCCAGCAAAAGAACACTAGGCTACACCTTC. Translated: CASKRTLGYTF.

The chain is built from TRBV18 and TRBJ1-4; 8 bases are shared with TRBD1. Per the germline V gene, CDR1 is KGHSH and CDR2 is LQKENI. J was trimmed by 6 bases and V by 1 base; bases with no gene match: 4. The CDR3 length is 15 residues. The CDR3 here is CASSPLDRVDEKLFF. CDR3 in DNA: TGTGCCAGCTCACCACTGGACAGGGTGGATGAAAAACTGTTTTTT.

This clone appeared once. This chain links TRBV11-3 with TRBJ2-1, with 12 positions matching TRBD2. The CDR3 loop spans 16 amino acids. With 4 bases clipped from V and 5 bases from J, the junction kept 6 bases outside the gene matches. Germline values: CDR1 SGHNT, CDR2 YENEEA. The CDR3 reads CASSSRTSGNNNEQFF. The CDR3 DNA reads as TGTGCCAGCAGCTCAAGGACTAGCGGGAACAACAATGAGCAGTTCTTC.

V gene TRBV10-2 combines with J gene TRBJ1-2; D unresolved. Germline V gives CDR1 WSHSY, CDR2 SAAADI. The CDR3 has 13 residues. Trimming took off 3 bases at V and 2 bases at J, with 7 bases between the two ends. CDR3 amino acids: CASSDRRNYGYTF. The CDR3 DNA follows: TGCGCCAGCAGTGACAGGAGGAACTATGGCTACACCTTC.

This clone appeared a few times. The V and J genes are TRBV6-5 and TRBJ2-2; D call uncertain. The germline gives CDR1 MNHEY, CDR2 SVGAGI. This CDR3 is built from 12 residues. The V gene lost 7 bases and the J gene lost 1 base, with 4 bases spanning the gap. For the CDR3, the DNA is TGTGCCAGCACGGGGAACACCGGGGAGCTGTTTTTT. Amino acids: CASTGNTGELFF.

V usage is TRBV3-1 (or the pseudogene TRBV3-2) and J usage is TRBJ2-5; a weak D match, TRBD2 (6 bases). Germline assignment: CDR1 LGHDT and CDR2 YNNKEL (reference sequence). Trimming took 2 bases from V and 1 from J, leaving 23 bases between them. This CDR3 spans 19 amino acids. DNA of the CDR3: TGTGCCAGCAGCCAACCTCTAGAAGGGTCTAGCGCCCCCCAAGAGACCCAGTACTTC. Amino acids: CASSQPLEGSSAPQETQYF.

The chain joins TRBV19 to TRBJ2-7; D remains unclear. V lost 1 base and J lost 2, with 15 bases in between. Germline CDR1 LNHDA, CDR2 SQIVND (reference sequence). The CDR3 has 16 residues. In DNA, the CDR3 is TGTGCCAGTAGTATAGTGGCTGGCAGGTATGCCTACGAGCAGTACTTC. Translated, it gives CASSIVAGRYAYEQYF.

The chain has TRBV24-1 and TRBJ2-5; tentatively, D is TRBD2 (5 bases). Germline V CDR1 and CDR2: KGHDR, SFDVKD. This CDR3 is built from 14 residues. V was cut by 3 bases and J by 7 bases, with 14 bases left in between. The CDR3 sequence is CATSDIGESGTQYF. The CDR3 DNA reads as TGTGCCACCAGTGATATCGGGGAGTCGGGGACCCAGTACTTC.

The rearrangement uses TRBV12-3 or TRBV12-4 and TRBJ2-7; D uncertain. The CDR3 length is 11 residues. Trimming left V 8 bases short and J 0 bases short, with 5 bases between. CDR3 in DNA: TGTGCCAGCGGGATCTCCTACGAGCAGTACTTC. Translation: CASGISYEQYF.

This clone was picked up one time. The chain employs TRBV2 and TRBJ2-4; 7 bases fit TRBD2. V gave up 0 bases and J gave up 7 bases; unmatched junction bases: 3. Germline V gene data show CDR1 as SNHLY and CDR2 as FYNNEI. The CDR3 contains 14 residues. The CDR3 DNA is TGTGCCAGCAGTGAAGCGGCGGGAGCTAACATTCAGTACTTC. It codes for CASSEAAGANIQYF.

This chain uses TRBV9 with TRBJ2-2; a possible D gene is TRBD1 (6 bases). The CDR3 length is 16 residues. V gave up 0 bases and J gave up 3 bases, with 12 bases separating them. CDR1 is SGDLS, CDR2 YYNGEE, per germline. This CDR3 is CASSVGQGPYTGELFF. CDR3 nucleotide sequence: TGTGCCAGCAGCGTAGGTCAGGGGCCCTACACCGGGGAGCTGTTTTTT.

This sequence joins TRBV3-1 (or the pseudogene TRBV3-2) and TRBJ2-3; TRBD2 aligns across 8 bases. The germline V gene encodes CDR1 LGHDT and CDR2 YNNKEL (reference sequence). The CDR3 covers 15 residues. V shed 3 bases and J 1 base; nucleotides not matched to a gene: 3. CDR3 coding DNA: TGTGCCAGCAGCCAGTTGACTAGCGGCACAGATACGCAGTATTTT. Protein: CASSQLTSGTDTQYF.

This sequence joins TRBV7-9 and TRBJ2-7; D might be TRBD1 (5 bases). The CDR3 covers 15 residues. V shed 2 bases and J shed 5 bases, with 16 bases lying between them. Germline V gives CDR1 SEHNR, CDR2 FQNEAQ (reference sequence). CDR3 sequence reads: CASSLQGTFPNEQYF. In DNA, the CDR3 is TGTGCCAGCAGCTTACAGGGAACATTCCCCAACGAGCAGTACTTC.

The chain combines TRBV19 with TRBJ2-2; D gene ambiguous. V was cut by 3 bases and J by 7 bases, with 9 bases left in between. Germline CDR1 and CDR2: LNHDA and SQIVND (reference sequence). This CDR3 has 13 amino acids. The CDR3: CASSMSGNGELFF. The DNA of the CDR3 is TGTGCCAGTAGTATGAGTGGGAACGGGGAGCTGTTTTTT.

The V call is TRBV5-5, the J call TRBJ2-5, with D perhaps TRBD2 (6 bases). Germline V gives CDR1 SGHKS, CDR2 YYEKEE (reference sequence). The CDR3 runs to 13 residues. The V end was cut by 5 bases, the J end by 5 bases, with 13 bases between. Written as DNA, the CDR3 is TGTGCCAGCAGGTTCCTAGCGCGGGAGACCCAGTACTTC. Translated: CASRFLARETQYF.

J is TRBJ1-2 and V is TRBV3-1 (or the pseudogene TRBV3-2); possibly TRBD1 for D (6 bases). The CDR3 consists of 13 residues. V was shortened by 4 bases and J by 7 bases, with 13 bases between the two germline ends. CDR1 is LGHDT, CDR2 YNNKEL, per germline (reference sequence). The CDR3 protein is CASSLRGAGGYTF. As DNA, the CDR3 is TGTGCCAGCAGCCTTCGGGGGGCGGGTGGCTACACCTTC.

The V gene is TRBV27, the J gene TRBJ1-5; unclear D gene. V was cut by 2 bases and J by 3 bases, with 17 bases left in between. The CDR3 totals 17 residues. Germline V CDR1 and CDR2: MNHEY, SMNVEV (reference sequence). The CDR3 here is CASSLIPPSQNNQPQHF. In DNA, the CDR3 is TGTGCCAGCAGTTTAATTCCCCCGTCACAGAACAATCAGCCCCAGCATTTT.

CDR3: CASSSGQGSYEQYF. CDR3 DNA sequence: TGTGCCAGCAGTTCCGGACAGGGGTCATACGAGCAGTACTTC. The chain links TRBV6-5 to TRBJ2-7; 9 nucleotides agree with TRBD1. The J segment lost 4 bases and the V segment lost 4 bases, leaving 5 bases of the junction unmatched. Per germline, CDR1 MNHEY and CDR2 SVGAGI. The length of the CDR3 is 14 residues.

This clone was detected a few times. The CDR3 DNA reads TGTGCCAGCAGCTTATTTCAGGGGCTCACTGAAGCTTTCTTT. It specifies CASSLFQGLTEAFF. The chain links TRBV7-2 to TRBJ1-1; maybe TRBD1 (6 bases). The CDR3 contains 14 residues. CDR1 SGHTA and CDR2 FQGNSA come from the germline V gene. Trimming took 2 bases from V and 4 from J, leaving 11 bases between them. Complete variable domain (other parts from reference TRBV7-2 and TRBJ1-1): GAGVSQSPSNKVTEKGKDVELRCDPISGHTALYWYRQSLGQGLEFLIYFQGNSAPDKSGLPSDRFSAERTGGSVSTLTIQRTQQEDSAVYLCASSLFQGLTEAFFGQGTRLTVV.

V and J are TRBV19 and TRBJ1-5, with D possibly being TRBD1 (5 bases). Germline CDR1 LNHDA, CDR2 SQIVND (reference sequence). The V end was cut by 2 bases, the J end by 2 bases, with 10 bases between. This CDR3 is 15 amino acids long. CDR3 protein: CASSIFRGGNQPQHF. In DNA form, the CDR3 reads TGTGCCAGTAGTATATTTCGGGGGGGCAATCAGCCCCAGCATTTT. The variable domain in full, completed from reference TRBV19 and TRBJ1-5, reads DGGITQSPKYLFRKEGQNVTLSCEQNLNHDAMYWYRQDPGQGLRLIYYSQIVNDFQKGDIAEGYSVSREKKESFPLTVTSAQKNPTAFYLCASSIFRGGNQPQHFGDGTRLSIL.

Points on this clone: At one of its ends the junction is not consistent with the germline gene, which may arise from a read error. The chain has TRBV7-7 and TRBJ1-2; 10 bases line up with TRBD1. Germline V lookup: CDR1 SSHAT, CDR2 FNYEAQ (reference sequence). The CDR3 is made up of 14 amino acids. CDR3: CASSSGTGAYGYTF. CDR3 in DNA: TGTGCTAGCAGCTCCGGGACAGGGGCTTATGGCTACACCTTC.

The rearrangement links TRBV6-5 to TRBJ2-5; D is unresolved. The CDR3 is 14 amino acids. The V and J ends lost 1 base and 2 bases respectively, with 8 bases between them. Germline-derived CDR1 and CDR2 are MNHEY and SVGAGI. The CDR3 protein is CASSYWGGQETQYF. DNA for the CDR3: TGTGCCAGCAGTTACTGGGGTGGACAAGAGACCCAGTACTTC.

The chain recombines TRBV5-1 with TRBJ2-7; weak D call: TRBD1 (6 bases). This CDR3 has 13 residues. V was clipped by 0 bases and J by 6 bases, with 10 bases between them. Looked up from germline, CDR1 is SGHRS and CDR2 is YFSETQ. This chain's CDR3 is CASSLGQDFEQYF. CDR3 nucleotides: TGCGCCAGCAGCTTGGGACAGGACTTCGAGCAGTACTTC. The variable domain in full, with the rest retrieved from reference TRBV5-1 and TRBJ2-7, is KAGVTQTPRYLIKTRGQQVTLSCSPISGHRSVSWYQQTPGQGLQFLFEYFSETQRNKGNFPGRFSGRQFSNSRSEMNVSTLELGDSALYLCASSLGQDFEQYFGPGTRLTVT.

Comments on this clone: In the same sample, other DNA sequences code for this CDR3. The rearrangement joins TRBV6-2 or TRBV6-3 to TRBJ2-7; D gene uncertain. In germline, CDR1 is MNHEY, CDR2 SVGEGT. Trimming left V 4 bases short and J 0 bases short, with 4 bases between. CDR3 size: 12 residues. CDR3 sequence: CASSSVSYEQYF. The CDR3 DNA reads as TGTGCCAGCAGTTCTGTCTCCTACGAGCAGTACTTC.

In its sample, this clone was seen once. The chain uses TRBV19 and TRBJ2-3; 13 bases fit TRBD2. The germline gives CDR1 LNHDA, CDR2 SQIVND (reference sequence). The CDR3 runs to 15 residues. Trimming at V came to 5 bases and at J to 3 bases, leaving 2 bases not matched to a gene. The CDR3 loop reads CASSPGLAGTDTQYF. CDR3 sequence (DNA): TGTGCCAGTAGTCCGGGACTAGCGGGGACAGATACGCAGTATTTT. Full variable domain (remainder filled in from reference TRBV19 and TRBJ2-3): DGGITQSPKYLFRKEGQNVTLSCEQNLNHDAMYWYRQDPGQGLRLIYYSQIVNDFQKGDIAEGYSVSREKKESFPLTVTSAQKNPTAFYLCASSPGLAGTDTQYFGPGTRLTVL.